This passage covers 18 T cell receptor beta chains from one sample sequenced in a study of T cell repertoires in MIS-A myocarditis (dated by TCRdb to between 2020 and 2023). The library was prepared using the immunoSEQ multiplex PCR assay. TCRdb re-hosts the immuneACCESS table, in-frame sequences only. Its copies lack some clones; in the studies checked, an unresolved V gene accounts for under half of them, and the cause for the rest is not known. The sample records 5,500 to 8,000 clones, less than 80% of which are singletons. Roughly 18% of the sample rests with the top ten. Source material: right inferior lung lobe tissue obtained at autopsy. Receptors originate from a young man with fulminant myocarditis from multisystem inflammatory syndrome in adults (MIS-A) after COVID-19.

Only one count was recorded for this clone. This chain uses TRBV28 with TRBJ2-1, with a tentative D call TRBD1 (5 bases). Germline V gene data show CDR1 as MDHEN and CDR2 as SYDVKM. V was trimmed by 6 bases and J by 4 bases, leaving 13 bases between them. The CDR3 spans 14 residues. CDR3 residues: CASRRSDSYNEQFF. CDR3 DNA: TGTGCCAGCAGGCGATCAGACAGTTACAATGAGCAGTTCTTC.

The table lists this clone with a count of one. The J gene is TRBJ2-7, the V gene TRBV30, with no clear D. Germline CDR1 and CDR2: GTSNPN and SVGIG (reference sequence). The CDR3 is 13 amino acids. V lost 0 bases to trimming and J lost 0 bases, with 6 bases between them. CDR3 DNA sequence: TGTGCCTGGAGTGTCTGGGGCTCCTACGAGCAGTACTTC. It codes for CAWSVWGSYEQYF.

This clone was detected only a few times. The rearrangement links TRBV7-2 to TRBJ1-6; TRBD1 matches at 8 bases. V was clipped by 1 base and J by 6 bases; unmatched bases: 8. CDR3 length: 17 residues. CDR1 and CDR2 from the germline V gene are SGHTA and FQGNSA. CDR3 residues: CASSLGGTGPFNSPLHF. The CDR3 nucleotides are TGTGCCAGCAGCTTAGGGGGGACAGGCCCTTTTAATTCACCCCTCCACTTT.

The rearrangement links TRBV6-2 or TRBV6-3 to TRBJ1-5, with a weak D call TRBD1 (5 bases). Germline CDR1 and CDR2: MNHEY and SVGEGT. This CDR3 region has 13 residues. V lost 5 bases to trimming and J lost 7 bases, with 12 bases between them. The CDR3 sequence is CASSRDQGQPQHF. CDR3 DNA sequence: TGTGCCAGCAGTAGAGATCAGGGCCAGCCCCAGCATTTT.

The chain combines TRBV6-1 with TRBJ2-3; tentatively, D is TRBD2 (6 bases). Germline V gene sequence: CDR1 MNHNS, CDR2 SASEGT. Trimming left V 1 base short and J 14 bases short, with 16 bases between. The CDR3 runs 13 residues. CDR3 DNA sequence: TGTGCCAGCAGTGAAGAGTGGGGAGGTAGTAGGTATTTT. It specifies CASSEEWGGSRYF.

The CDR3 here is CASSLRVHNYGYTF. CDR3 nucleotides: TGTGCCAGCAGCCTCCGGGTCCATAACTATGGCTACACCTTC. The chain couples TRBV6-2 or TRBV6-3 to TRBJ1-2, with D unresolved. CDR1 is MNHEY and CDR2 is SVGEGT in the germline V gene. The V end lost 6 bases, the J end lost 1 base, and 12 bases lay between the germline ends. This CDR3 contains 14 residues.

The V and J genes are TRBV28 and TRBJ2-7, with 9 bases that match TRBD2. There are 15 residues in the CDR3. V gave up 3 bases and J gave up 1 base; unmatched junction bases: 4. Germline V gene lookup returns CDR1 MDHEN and CDR2 SYDVKM. CDR3 in amino acids: CASSFLSGGSYEQYF. CDR3 nucleotide sequence: TGTGCCAGCAGTTTTTTGAGCGGGGGGTCCTACGAGCAGTACTTC.

The chain couples TRBV5-4 to TRBJ2-1, with 15 nucleotides matching TRBD2. The CDR3 is 18 amino acids. The germline gives CDR1 SGHNT, CDR2 YYREEE (reference sequence). The V segment lost 3 bases and the J segment 4 bases; nucleotides outside the gene matches: 8. DNA of the CDR3: TGTGCCAGCAGCTACGGGACTAGCGGGAGGACCACTTACAATGAGCAGTTCTTC. It translates to CASSYGTSGRTTYNEQFF.

The rearrangement uses TRBV19 and TRBJ1-5, with 10 bases that match TRBD1. Germline V gene lookup returns CDR1 LNHDA and CDR2 SQIVND (reference sequence). The J segment lost 5 bases and the V segment lost 8 bases, leaving 3 bases of the junction unmatched. The CDR3 has 13 residues. CDR3 loop: CASSGTGDQPQHF. CDR3 nucleotide sequence: TGTGCCAGTTCCGGGACAGGGGATCAGCCCCAGCATTTT.

The chain is built from TRBV28 and TRBJ1-1; D might be TRBD1 (5 bases). CDR3 length equals 17 residues. The ends were cut back, 3 bases at V and 4 bases at J, with 21 bases in the middle. The germline V gene has CDR1 MDHEN and CDR2 SYDVKM. The CDR3 nucleotides read TGTGCCAGCAGTTTCTCGGGTCCGGGGGGAGTATTCACTGAAGCTTTCTTT. Encoded protein: CASSFSGPGGVFTEAFF. The full variable domain, its missing parts supplied by reference TRBV28 and TRBJ1-1, is DVKVTQSSRYLVKRTGEKVFLECVQDMDHENMFWYRQDPGLGLRLIYFSYDVKMKEKGDIPEGYSVSREKKERFSLILESASTNQTSMYLCASSFSGPGGVFTEAFFGQGTRLTVV.

J is TRBJ1-1 and V is TRBV5-1; TRBD1 matches 7 bases. The V gene's germline CDR1 is SGHRS and CDR2 YFSETQ. The CDR3 has 18 residues. V dropped 4 bases and J dropped 0; count of bases not matched to a gene: 15. The CDR3 coding sequence is TGCGCCAGCAGCCTGGTAAGACAGGGTCCGATCATGAACACTGAAGCTTTCTTT. Amino acid sequence: CASSLVRQGPIMNTEAFF.

The CDR3 protein is CASTQSGQPYGYTF. CDR3 DNA sequence: TGCGCCAGCACCCAGAGTGGGCAGCCCTATGGCTACACCTTC. The chain recombines TRBV5-1 with TRBJ1-2; D is ambiguous. Germline values: CDR1 SGHRS, CDR2 YFSETQ. V was trimmed by 6 bases and J by 4 bases, leaving 16 bases between them. This CDR3 is built from 14 residues.

The rearrangement uses TRBV2 and TRBJ2-2; 8 bases are a match to TRBD2. J was trimmed by 6 bases and V by 5 bases; bases with no gene match: 11. The germline CDR1 and CDR2 sequences are SNHLY and FYNNEI. This CDR3 has 16 residues. Written as DNA, the CDR3 is TGTGCCAGCAGTAGGACTAGCCCTCTCAACGCCGGGGAGCTGTTTTTT. Translation: CASSRTSPLNAGELFF.

The table lists this clone with a count of one. The CDR3 region is CSVERGGNTEAFF. The CDR3 region has the DNA TGCAGCGTTGAGAGGGGGGGGAACACTGAAGCTTTCTTT. The chain combines TRBV29-1 with TRBJ1-1; TRBD1 is a possible D gene (6 bases). Germline V CDR1 and CDR2: SQVTM, ANQGSEA. Trimming pared 3 bases from V and 1 base from J, leaving 9 bases between. This CDR3 has 13 amino acids.

The J gene is TRBJ1-3, the V gene TRBV6-1; D remains unclear. Trimming removed 3 bases from V and 0 bases from J, with 9 bases in between. Germline CDR1 and CDR2: MNHNS and SASEGT. This CDR3 region has 15 residues. CDR3 amino acids: CASSDMDGSGNTIYF. The CDR3 nucleotides read TGTGCCAGCAGTGACATGGACGGCTCTGGAAACACCATATATTTT.

The gene calls are TRBV9 and TRBJ1-1, with D perhaps matching TRBD1 (6 bases). V dropped 0 bases and J dropped 0 bases, with 9 bases sitting between them. Germline CDR1 reads SGDLS; CDR2 reads YYNGEE. This CDR3 comprises 15 residues. The chain's CDR3 is CASSVGGAVNTEAFF. The DNA for the CDR3 is TGTGCCAGCAGCGTAGGGGGGGCTGTGAACACTGAAGCTTTCTTT. The entire variable domain, with the rest obtained from reference TRBV9 and TRBJ1-1, is as follows: DSGVTQTPKHLITATGQRVTLRCSPRSGDLSVYWYQQSLDQGLQFLIQYYNGEERAKGNILERFSAQQFPDLHSELNLSSLELGDSALYFCASSVGGAVNTEAFFGQGTRLTVV.

The rearrangement links TRBV7-9 to TRBJ1-1; 8 bases match TRBD1. Germline V gene lookup returns CDR1 SEHNR and CDR2 FQNEAQ (reference sequence). This CDR3 region has 14 residues. V was pared by 3 bases and J by 5 bases, with 5 bases of the junction left unmatched. CDR3 bases: TGTGCCAGCAGCTTGGGGACAGGTTGGACTGAAGCTTTCTTT. Amino acids: CASSLGTGWTEAFF. The whole variable domain, filled in from reference TRBV7-9 and TRBJ1-1, reads DTGVSQNPRHKITKRGQNVTFRCDPISEHNRLYWYRQTLGQGPEFLTYFQNEAQLEKSRLLSDRFSAERPKGSFSTLEIQRTEQGDSAMYLCASSLGTGWTEAFFGQGTRLTVV.

The chain links TRBV19 to TRBJ1-3; no firm D call. The germline CDR1 and CDR2 sequences are LNHDA and SQIVND (reference sequence). Trimming shortened V by 3 bases and J by 1 base, and 7 bases separated the two germline ends. The CDR3 is made up of 14 amino acids. The CDR3, as DNA: TGTGCCAGTAGTATTGGCGGATCTGGAAACACCATATATTTT. Protein product: CASSIGGSGNTIYF.